Listed here are 4 T cell receptor beta chains from one sample, sequenced in a study of CD8 T cells in ankylosing spondylitis. MiXCR, run by TCRdb on the 5' RACE reads, gives a single entry per CDR3 protein. The sample yields 150,000 or so distinct CDR3 sequences, 9.8% seen once. Sample: blood, either unsorted or a sorted T cell fraction (not recorded which). The receptor set was obtained from a female donor with ankylosing spondylitis or in good health (not recorded which).

The V gene is TRBV27, the J gene TRBJ2-1; TRBD1 aligns across 9 bases. This CDR3 has 14 residues. V was pared by 6 bases and J by 8 bases, with 8 bases of the junction left unmatched. Germline values: CDR1 MNHEY, CDR2 SMNVEV (reference sequence). The CDR3 nucleotides are TGTGCCAGCAGACTACAGGGGGCGATTGATGAGCAGTTCTTC. This encodes CASRLQGAIDEQFF.

Many counts were recorded for this clonotype. This rearrangement joins TRBV10-3 to TRBJ1-4; D gene ambiguous. The CDR3 is made up of 15 amino acids. Trimming left V 6 bases short and J 3 bases short, with 14 bases between. Germline-derived CDR1 and CDR2 are ENHRY and SYGVKD. The CDR3 DNA is TGTGCCATCAGCCCCGAGGGAGGGCCTAATGAAAAACTGTTTTTT. It specifies CAISPEGGPNEKLFF.

The sample holds one count of this clonotype. This chain connects TRBV12-3 or TRBV12-4 to TRBJ1-2; 7 nucleotides line up with TRBD1. The CDR3 loop spans 12 amino acids. The V segment lost 5 bases and the J segment 8 bases; nucleotides outside the gene matches: 5. In nucleotides, the CDR3 is TGTGCCAGCAGTGAGGGGGCAGAGGGCTACACCTTC. Protein: CASSEGAEGYTF.

This clonotype has only a few counts. The CDR3 nucleotides read TGCGCCAGCAGCCAAAAGACAGGCCGCAGGACTGAAGCTTTCTTT. Residues: CASSQKTGRRTEAFF. The V and J genes are TRBV4-3 and TRBJ1-1; TRBD1 is a possible D gene (6 bases). The CDR3 has 15 residues. Germline values: CDR1 LGHNA, CDR2 YSLEER. V was clipped by 2 bases and J by 5 bases, with 15 bases between them.